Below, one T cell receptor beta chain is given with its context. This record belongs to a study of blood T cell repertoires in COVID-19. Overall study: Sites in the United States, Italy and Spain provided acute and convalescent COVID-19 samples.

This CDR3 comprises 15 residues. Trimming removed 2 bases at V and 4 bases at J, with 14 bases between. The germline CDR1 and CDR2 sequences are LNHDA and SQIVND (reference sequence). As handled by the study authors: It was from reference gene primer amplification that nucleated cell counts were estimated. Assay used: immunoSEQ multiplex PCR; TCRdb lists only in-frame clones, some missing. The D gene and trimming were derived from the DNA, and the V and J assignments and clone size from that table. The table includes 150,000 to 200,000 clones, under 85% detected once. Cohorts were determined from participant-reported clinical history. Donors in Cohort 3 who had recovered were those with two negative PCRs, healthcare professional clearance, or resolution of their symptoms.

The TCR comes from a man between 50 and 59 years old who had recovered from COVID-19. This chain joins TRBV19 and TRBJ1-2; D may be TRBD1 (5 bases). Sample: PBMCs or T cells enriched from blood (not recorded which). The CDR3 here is CASSITGGSFYGYTF. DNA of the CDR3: TGTGCCAGTAGTATAACCGGGGGATCTTTCTATGGCTACACCTTC.